Listed here are 18 T cell receptor beta chains from one sample, sequenced in a study of prognosis after radiotherapy for stage I lung cancer. Two-round multiplex PCR amplified TCR beta CDR3 from genomic DNA. Used in first-round PCR were primers specific to each TRBV and TRBJ gene. TCRdb fed the multiplex PCR reads into MiXCR, producing one record per CDR3 protein. The sample lists about 27,000 distinct CDR3 sequences, under 60% occurring once. This sample comprised PBMCs, obtained before or after stereotactic body radiation therapy (not recorded which). The receptors come from a donor over 45 with non-small cell lung cancer.

This clonotype was found a few times. This likely traces to a read error, being one base from a far larger clone. The chain is built from TRBV6-1 and TRBJ2-7; D possibly corresponds to TRBD2 (5 bases). The CDR3 spans 13 residues. V lost 7 bases and J 11 bases, leaving 21 bases between the germline ends. CDR1 and CDR2 (germline): MNHNS, SASEGT. As DNA, the CDR3 is TGTGCCAGCATTTTATACTCGAGGGAAGACGAGTACTTC. This sequence encodes CASILYSREDEYF.

Concerning this clonotype itself: A much larger clonotype is one base distant, so this may be a read error. This chain joins TRBV4-3 and TRBJ2-1, with D perhaps matching TRBD1 (5 bases). V gave up 0 bases and J gave up 3 bases, with 15 bases separating them. The CDR3 sequence is 17 residues long. CDR1 and CDR2 from the germline V gene are LGHNA and YSLEER. The CDR3 loop is CASSQDVDMVVYNEQFF. DNA for the CDR3: TGCGCCAGCAGCCAAGATGTGGACATGGTTGTCTACAATGAGCAGTTCTTC.

V is TRBV20-1 and J is TRBJ2-7; TRBD2 aligns across 9 bases. Germline CDR1 is DFQATT and CDR2 is SNEGSKA (reference sequence). J lost 1 base, V lost 1 base, and 8 bases had no gene match. This CDR3 comprises 16 residues. The CDR3 bases are TGCAGTGCTAGAGGGTTTAGCGGGGGCCCTTCCTACGAGCAGTACTTC. As protein: CSARGFSGGPSYEQYF.

This clonotype was counted many times. The V call is TRBV20-1, the J call TRBJ1-2; D remains ambiguous. V lost 6 bases and J lost 4, with 21 bases in between. This CDR3 is built from 15 residues. Germline CDR1 reads DFQATT; CDR2 reads SNEGSKA (reference sequence). The chain's CDR3 is CSARDGILRRYGYTF. CDR3 DNA sequence: TGCAGTGCCCGAGACGGAATTCTCAGACGCTATGGCTACACCTTC.

The rearrangement links TRBV11-2 to TRBJ2-7; TRBD2 matches at 10 bases. V lost 5 bases and J lost 0; bases outside the gene matches: 7. This CDR3 has 16 amino acids. Germline lookup yields CDR1 SGHAT and CDR2 FQNNGV. The CDR3 region is CASSNPRTSGSYEQYF. CDR3 in DNA: TGTGCCAGCAGCAATCCCAGGACTAGCGGCTCCTACGAGCAGTACTTC. The whole variable domain, filled in from reference TRBV11-2 and TRBJ2-7, reads EAGVAQSPRYKIIEKRQSVAFWCNPISGHATLYWYQQILGQGPKLLIQFQNNGVVDDSQLPKDRFSAERLKGVDSTLKIQPAKLEDSAVYLCASSNPRTSGSYEQYFGPGTRLTVT.

This sequence joins TRBV12-3 or TRBV12-4 and TRBJ2-2; 8 bases are shared with TRBD1. This CDR3 is 15 amino acids long. With 6 bases clipped from V and 8 bases from J, the junction kept 11 bases outside the gene matches. The DNA for the CDR3 is TGTGCCAGCAGGTACGAGACAGGGGATTCTGGGGAGCTGTTTTTT. It is translated as CASRYETGDSGELFF.

The CDR3, as DNA: TGTGCCAGCAGTTACTCGGGGGGGACAGGGAGCATTAACTATGGCTACACCTTC. This gives the protein CASSYSGGTGSINYGYTF. The chain combines TRBV6-5 with TRBJ1-2; 9 positions agree with TRBD1. This CDR3 region has 18 residues. V dropped 0 bases and J dropped 1; count of bases not matched to a gene: 9. Germline CDR1 and CDR2: MNHEY and SVGAGI.

This clonotype showed up many times. The J gene is TRBJ1-2, the V gene TRBV28; D remains unclear. CDR1 and CDR2 (germline): MDHEN, SYDVKM. V lost 2 bases and J 7 bases, leaving 8 bases between the germline ends. The CDR3 has 12 amino acids. The CDR3 region is CASSLARSGYTF. In DNA, the CDR3 is TGTGCCAGCAGTTTAGCCAGGTCTGGCTACACCTTC.

About this clonotype: This likely came from a read error, as a far larger clone is one base away. The rearrangement uses TRBV2 and TRBJ2-6, with a weak D call TRBD1 (5 bases). The CDR3 covers 14 residues. Germline V gives CDR1 SNHLY, CDR2 FYNNEI. The CDR3 DNA reads TGTGCCAGCAGTACCCTCTCTGGGGCCAACTTCCTGACTTTC. This encodes CASSTLSGANFLTF.

The V gene is TRBV7-2, the J gene TRBJ2-1; possibly TRBD1 for D (6 bases). The CDR3 runs to 14 residues. CDR1 SGHTA and CDR2 FQGNSA come from the germline V gene. V lost 1 base to trimming and J lost 16 bases, with 20 bases between them. This chain's CDR3 is CASSLVQGGNEYFF. In DNA, the CDR3 is TGTGCCAGCAGCTTAGTTCAAGGGGGAAATGAGTATTTCTTC.

This clonotype was observed at least ten times. This chain links TRBV12-3 or TRBV12-4 with TRBJ2-2; 8 positions agree with TRBD1. Trimming removed 7 bases from V and 0 bases from J; junction bases left unmatched: 4. The CDR3 has 15 residues. The CDR3 here is CASNSGGANTGELFF. In nucleotides, the CDR3 is TGTGCCAGCAACTCAGGGGGCGCGAACACCGGGGAGCTGTTTTTT.

The chain carries TRBV12-3 or TRBV12-4 and TRBJ2-3; D is unresolved. The CDR3 consists of 16 residues. V was shortened by 6 bases and J by 0 bases, with 16 bases between the two germline ends. The CDR3 region is CASSRRVRASTDTQYF. CDR3 nucleotide sequence: TGTGCCAGCAGCCGACGGGTTAGGGCCAGCACAGATACGCAGTATTTT.

The sample holds many counts of this clonotype. The chain recombines TRBV5-1 with TRBJ2-3, with TRBD1 as a possible D gene (5 bases). Germline V gene sequence: CDR1 SGHRS, CDR2 YFSETQ. V was trimmed by 0 bases and J by 6 bases, leaving 14 bases between them. The length of the CDR3 is 15 residues. CDR3 loop: CASSLDGAPGDTQYF. The CDR3 nucleotides read TGCGCCAGCAGCTTGGATGGGGCGCCTGGGGATACGCAGTATTTT.

The sample holds many counts of this clonotype. The V and J genes are TRBV7-2 and TRBJ2-3; D gene uncertain. The germline V gene has CDR1 SGHTA and CDR2 FQGNSA. V was shortened by 1 base and J by 2 bases, with 4 bases between the two germline ends. This CDR3 comprises 13 residues. The CDR3 is CASSLGYTDTQYF. CDR3 nucleotide sequence: TGTGCCAGCAGCTTAGGGTACACAGATACGCAGTATTTT. The full variable domain, completed using reference TRBV7-2 and TRBJ2-3, is GAGVSQSPSNKVTEKGKDVELRCDPISGHTALYWYRQSLGQGLEFLIYFQGNSAPDKSGLPSDRFSAERTGGSVSTLTIQRTQQEDSAVYLCASSLGYTDTQYFGPGTRLTVL.

This clonotype was seen many times. V is TRBV5-1 and J is TRBJ2-1; 10 bases match TRBD2. Germline CDR1 reads SGHRS; CDR2 reads YFSETQ. The CDR3 has 16 amino acids. V shed 7 bases and J 1 base; nucleotides not matched to a gene: 8. The CDR3 nucleotides are TGCGCCAGCGGGCGGCTAGCGGGGGATTCCTACAATGAGCAGTTCTTC. It translates to CASGRLAGDSYNEQFF.

With regard to this clonotype: A far larger clone is just one base off, so this is likely a read error. V and J are TRBV24-1 and TRBJ2-4; a weak D match, TRBD2 (5 bases). The end of the DNA aligns better with TRBJ2-5, so the J call may be wrong. Per germline, CDR1 KGHDR and CDR2 SFDVKD. This CDR3 has 15 amino acids. This CDR3 is CATSDSQDGRGTQYF. The CDR3 DNA sequence: TGTGCCACCAGTGATTCTCAGGACGGCCGGGGGACCCAGTACTTC.

This clonotype was observed many times. This chain connects TRBV6-2 or TRBV6-3 to TRBJ1-1; D is possibly TRBD1 (6 bases). Germline lookup yields CDR1 MNHEY and CDR2 SVGEGT. This CDR3 has 14 amino acids. Trimming shortened V by 5 bases and J by 5 bases, and 15 bases separated the two germline ends. The CDR3 reads CASSTRGVRTEAFF. DNA of the CDR3: TGTGCCAGCAGTACGAGGGGGGTTCGGACTGAAGCTTTCTTT.

J is TRBJ2-1 and V is TRBV12-3 or TRBV12-4; TRBD2 matches 11 bases. Trimming removed 3 bases from V and 5 bases from J; junction bases left unmatched: 3. The CDR3 consists of 15 residues. CDR3 protein: CASSFTSGSDNEQFF. In DNA, the CDR3 is TGTGCCAGCAGTTTTACTAGCGGGAGTGACAATGAGCAGTTCTTC.